Given below is one T cell receptor (beta chain) in context. Here immunoSEQ multiplex PCR was the method, and the copy in TCRdb shows in-frame clones only, minus some. This table holds 79,000 or so clones, approximately 96% found once. These data are taken from a study of technical replicates of blood from a few donors. Germline V gene data show CDR1 as SNHLY and CDR2 as FYNNEI. Trimming cost V 6 bases and J 4 bases, with 12 bases left between them. The CDR3 has 13 amino acids. This sequence originates from a human donor in good health. J is TRBJ2-5 and V is TRBV2; the D gene is possibly TRBD1 (5 bases). The sample taken for sequencing was T cells isolated from PBMCs. The CDR3 sequence: CASRPDRGETQYF. As DNA, the CDR3 is TGTGCCAGCAGGCCTGACAGAGGAGAGACCCAGTACTTC.